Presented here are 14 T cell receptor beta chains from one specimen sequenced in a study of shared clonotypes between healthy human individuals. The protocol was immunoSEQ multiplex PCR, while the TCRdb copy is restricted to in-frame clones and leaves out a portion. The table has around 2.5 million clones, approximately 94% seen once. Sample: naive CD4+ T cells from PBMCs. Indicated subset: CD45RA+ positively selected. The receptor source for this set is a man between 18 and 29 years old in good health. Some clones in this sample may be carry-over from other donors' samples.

The chain's CDR3 is CASSEARTGEGKLFF. Here the CDR3 DNA reads TGTGCCAGCAGTGAAGCCAGGACAGGGGAGGGGAAACTGTTTTTT. The chain has TRBV2 and TRBJ1-4, with 9 bases lining up with TRBD1. This CDR3 has 15 amino acids. Unmatched junction bases numbered 7, after V lost 0 bases and J lost 11 bases. Germline V lookup: CDR1 SNHLY, CDR2 FYNNEI. Supplemented by reference TRBV2 and TRBJ1-4, the full variable domain reads EPEVTQTPSHQVTQMGQEVILRCVPISNHLYFYWYRQILGQKVEFLVSFYNNEISEKSEIFDDQFSVERPDGSNFTLKIRSTKLEDSAMYFCASSEARTGEGKLFFGSGTQLSVL.

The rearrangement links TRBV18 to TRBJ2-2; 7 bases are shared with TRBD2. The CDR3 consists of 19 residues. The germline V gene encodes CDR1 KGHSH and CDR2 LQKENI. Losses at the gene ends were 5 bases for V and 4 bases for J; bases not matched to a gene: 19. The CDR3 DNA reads TGTGCCAGCTCAGACCACTGGGACCGACTTTCGGGGGGCACCGGGGAGCTGTTTTTT. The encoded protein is CASSDHWDRLSGGTGELFF. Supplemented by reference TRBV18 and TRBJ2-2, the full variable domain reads NAGVMQNPRHLVRRRGQEARLRCSPMKGHSHVYWYRQLPEEGLKFMVYLQKENIIDESGMPKERFSAEFPKEGPSILRIQQVVRGDSAAYFCASSDHWDRLSGGTGELFFGEGSRLTVL.

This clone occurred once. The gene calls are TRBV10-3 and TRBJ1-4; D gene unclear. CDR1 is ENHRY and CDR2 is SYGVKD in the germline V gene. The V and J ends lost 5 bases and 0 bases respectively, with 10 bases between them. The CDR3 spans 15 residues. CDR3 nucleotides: TGTGCCATCAGTCCAGAACCGGCAACTAATGAAAAACTGTTTTTT. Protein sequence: CAISPEPATNEKLFF.

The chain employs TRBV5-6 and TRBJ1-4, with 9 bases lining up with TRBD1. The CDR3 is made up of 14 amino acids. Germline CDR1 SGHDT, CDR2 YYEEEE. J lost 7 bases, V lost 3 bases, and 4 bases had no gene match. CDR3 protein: CASSWDRVSEKLFF. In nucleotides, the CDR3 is TGTGCCAGCAGCTGGGACAGGGTCAGTGAAAAACTGTTTTTT.

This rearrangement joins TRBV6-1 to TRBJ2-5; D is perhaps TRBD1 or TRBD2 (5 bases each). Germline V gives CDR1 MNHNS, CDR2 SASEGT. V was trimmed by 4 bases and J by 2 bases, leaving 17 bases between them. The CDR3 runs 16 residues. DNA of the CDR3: TGTGCCAGCAGTGGGGGGAAGGTCCAGCCGCAAGAGACCCAGTACTTC. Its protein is CASSGGKVQPQETQYF.

Here the CDR3 DNA reads TGTGCCAGCAGTCCCTGGGTTGGGGCCAACGTCCTGACTTTC. Its translation: CASSPWVGANVLTF. The chain combines TRBV6-5 with TRBJ2-6, with no clear D. This CDR3 spans 14 amino acids. The germline gives CDR1 MNHEY, CDR2 SVGAGI. V was clipped by 5 bases and J by 3 bases, with 8 bases between them.

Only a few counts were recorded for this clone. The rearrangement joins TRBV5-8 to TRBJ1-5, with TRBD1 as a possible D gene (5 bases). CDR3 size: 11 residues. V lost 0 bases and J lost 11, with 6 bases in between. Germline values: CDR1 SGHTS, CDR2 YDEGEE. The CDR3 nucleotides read TGTGCCAGCAGCTTGGTGGGGGCCCAGCATTTT. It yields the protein CASSLVGAQHF. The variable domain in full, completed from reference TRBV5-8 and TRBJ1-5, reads EAGVTQSPTHLIKTRGQQATLRCSPISGHTSVYWYQQALGLGLQFLLWYDEGEERNRGNFPPRFSGRQFPNYSSELNVNALELEDSALYLCASSLVGAQHFGDGTRLSIL.

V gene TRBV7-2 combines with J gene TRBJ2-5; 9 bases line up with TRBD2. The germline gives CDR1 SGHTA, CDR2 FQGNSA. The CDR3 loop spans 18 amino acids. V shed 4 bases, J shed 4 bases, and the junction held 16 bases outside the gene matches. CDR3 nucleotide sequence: TGTGCCAGCAGCTCGTTCCTAGCGGGACGCACCTCAGGAGAGACCCAGTACTTC. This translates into CASSSFLAGRTSGETQYF.

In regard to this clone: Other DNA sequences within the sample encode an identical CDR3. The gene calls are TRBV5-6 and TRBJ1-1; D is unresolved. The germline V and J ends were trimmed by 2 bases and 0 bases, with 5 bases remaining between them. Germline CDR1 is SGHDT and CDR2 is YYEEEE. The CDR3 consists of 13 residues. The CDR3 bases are TGTGCCAGCAGCTTCTACCTGAACACTGAAGCTTTCTTT. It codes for CASSFYLNTEAFF. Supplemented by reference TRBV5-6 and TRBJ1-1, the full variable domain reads DAGVTQSPTHLIKTRGQQVTLRCSPKSGHDTVSWYQQALGQGPQFIFQYYEEEERQRGNFPDRFSGHQFPNYSSELNVNALLLGDSALYLCASSFYLNTEAFFGQGTRLTVV.

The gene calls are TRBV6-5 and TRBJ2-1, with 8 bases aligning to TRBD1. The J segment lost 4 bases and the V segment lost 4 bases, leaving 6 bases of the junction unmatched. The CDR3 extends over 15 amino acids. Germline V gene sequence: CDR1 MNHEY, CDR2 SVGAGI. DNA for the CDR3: TGTGCCAGCAGTTTCCGGCAGGGGGCTTACAATGAGCAGTTCTTC. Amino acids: CASSFRQGAYNEQFF.

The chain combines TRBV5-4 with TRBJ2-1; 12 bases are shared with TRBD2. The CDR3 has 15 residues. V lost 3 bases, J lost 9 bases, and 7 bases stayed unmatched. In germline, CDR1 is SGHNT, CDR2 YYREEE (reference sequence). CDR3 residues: CASSSGLAGPAEQFF. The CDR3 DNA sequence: TGTGCCAGCAGCTCAGGACTAGCGGGGCCCGCTGAGCAGTTCTTC. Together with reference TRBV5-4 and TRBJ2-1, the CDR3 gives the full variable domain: ETGVTQSPTHLIKTRGQQVTLRCSSQSGHNTVSWYQQALGQGPQFIFQYYREEENGRGNFPPRFSGLQFPNYSSELNVNALELDDSALYLCASSSGLAGPAEQFFGPGTRLTVL.

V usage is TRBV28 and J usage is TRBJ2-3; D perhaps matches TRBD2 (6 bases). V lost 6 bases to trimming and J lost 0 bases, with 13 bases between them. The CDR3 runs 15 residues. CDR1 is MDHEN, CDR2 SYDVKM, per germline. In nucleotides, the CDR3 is TGTGCCAGCAGGGCCCCGGGGGTCAGCACAGATACGCAGTATTTT. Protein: CASRAPGVSTDTQYF. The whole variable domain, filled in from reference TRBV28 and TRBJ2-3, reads DVKVTQSSRYLVKRTGEKVFLECVQDMDHENMFWYRQDPGLGLRLIYFSYDVKMKEKGDIPEGYSVSREKKERFSLILESASTNQTSMYLCASRAPGVSTDTQYFGPGTRLTVL.

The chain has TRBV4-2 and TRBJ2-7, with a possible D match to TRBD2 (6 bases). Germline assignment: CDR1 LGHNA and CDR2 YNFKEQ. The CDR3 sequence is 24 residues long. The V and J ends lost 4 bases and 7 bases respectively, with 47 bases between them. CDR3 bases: TGTGCCAGCAGCCCGGGAGCGCTCGGATCGCCCCCTCCCGGTGTTCGTCGGGGCGTGGTAGAGCAGTACTTC. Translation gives CASSPGALGSPPPGVRRGVVEQYF.

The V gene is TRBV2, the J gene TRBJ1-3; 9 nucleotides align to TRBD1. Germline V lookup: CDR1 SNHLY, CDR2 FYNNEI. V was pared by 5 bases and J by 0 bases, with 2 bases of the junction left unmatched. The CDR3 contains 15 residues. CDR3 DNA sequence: TGTGCCAGCAGTTTGACAGGGGGCTCTGGAAACACCATATATTTT. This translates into CASSLTGGSGNTIYF.